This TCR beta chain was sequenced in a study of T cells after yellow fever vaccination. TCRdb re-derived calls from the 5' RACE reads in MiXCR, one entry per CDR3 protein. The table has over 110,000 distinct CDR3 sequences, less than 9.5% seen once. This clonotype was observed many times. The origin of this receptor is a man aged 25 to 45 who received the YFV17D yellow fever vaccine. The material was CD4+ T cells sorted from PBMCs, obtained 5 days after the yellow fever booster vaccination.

The CDR3 region is CASSYDRDQPQHF. Here the CDR3 DNA reads TGTGCCAGCAGTTACGACAGGGACCAGCCCCAGCATTTT. The V call is TRBV6-5, the J call TRBJ1-5, with TRBD1 matching over 7 bases. The V segment lost 2 bases and the J segment 7 bases; nucleotides outside the gene matches: 2. The CDR3 sequence is 13 residues long. Per germline, CDR1 MNHEY and CDR2 SVGAGI.